This TCR beta chain came from a study of blood T cell repertoires in COVID-19. About the study: The United States, Italy and Spain were the sources of the acute and convalescent COVID-19 samples.

The V and J ends lost 2 bases and 7 bases respectively, with 14 bases between them. Germline V gene sequence: CDR1 SNHLY, CDR2 FYNNEI. This CDR3 comprises 14 residues. This clone was seen a few times. In the authors' methods: Counts of nucleated cells, estimated from reference gene primer amplification, were obtained. Only in-frame clones appear in the TCRdb table, and some are missing; sequencing was by immunoSEQ multiplex PCR. V and J calls plus clone size are reproduced from that table; the DNA served to infer D and trimming. Seen here are 100,000 or so clones, approximately 81% observed once, and the top ten hold less than 45%.

This clonotype was sampled from an older man with acute or convalescent COVID-19. Material: peripheral blood. This chain uses TRBV2 with TRBJ1-1; no definite D call. As DNA, the CDR3 is TGTGCCAGCAGTGAACGTTACAGTGGCATTGAAGCTTTCTTT. Amino acids: CASSERYSGIEAFF.